This paragraph covers one T cell receptor (beta chain) sequence. Its specificity is unknown. The primer mix had 60 Vbeta and 13 Jbeta primers. The protocol was immunoSEQ multiplex PCR, while the TCRdb copy is restricted to in-frame clones and leaves out a portion. Here the sample spans about 160,000 clones, over 70% being singletons. The V gene's germline CDR1 is LGHNA and CDR2 YNFKEQ. Deletions cut 1 base from V and 2 bases from J, with 13 bases between. The length of the CDR3 is 16 residues. This entry is derived from a study of cytomegalovirus exposure and HLA in healthy donors. Study findings and constraints: It was reported that the classifier diagnosed cytomegalovirus status with high specificity and sensitivity in both the original and validation cohorts. A later analysis associated 15,000 or so TCR beta sequences with HLA alleles at a 0.05 false discovery rate.

Sample: PBMCs. This chain links TRBV4-2 with TRBJ2-3, with D possibly being TRBD2 (7 bases). The source is a man aged 18 to 29 in good health and CMV-seropositive. This CDR3 is CASSQVRGGSTDTQYF. CDR3 sequence (DNA): TGTGCCAGCAGCCAAGTAAGGGGGGGCTCCACAGATACGCAGTATTTT.